Below, one T cell receptor (beta chain) is given with its context. Breast cancer patients provided tissue from their axillary draining lymph nodes. TCRdb fed the multiplex PCR reads into MiXCR, producing one record per CDR3 protein. This sample has under 150,000 distinct CDR3 sequences, with just under 20% found just once. The CDR3 is 14 amino acids. After removal of 2 bases from V and 12 bases from J, the junction contained 8 bases not matched to a gene. Germline assignment: CDR1 GTSNPN and CDR2 SVGIG (reference sequence). The sample is drawn from a study of breast tumors, draining lymph nodes, adjacent tissues.

This TCR derives from a female donor with breast cancer. Some clones in this sample may be carry-over from other donors' samples. The chain recombines TRBV30 with TRBJ2-1, with TRBD2 identical over 12 bases. The sequenced material came from axillary lymph node tissue. CDR3 amino acids: CAWSIRGLAGMQFF. CDR3 DNA sequence: TGTGCCTGGAGTATCCGCGGACTAGCGGGAATGCAGTTCTTC.